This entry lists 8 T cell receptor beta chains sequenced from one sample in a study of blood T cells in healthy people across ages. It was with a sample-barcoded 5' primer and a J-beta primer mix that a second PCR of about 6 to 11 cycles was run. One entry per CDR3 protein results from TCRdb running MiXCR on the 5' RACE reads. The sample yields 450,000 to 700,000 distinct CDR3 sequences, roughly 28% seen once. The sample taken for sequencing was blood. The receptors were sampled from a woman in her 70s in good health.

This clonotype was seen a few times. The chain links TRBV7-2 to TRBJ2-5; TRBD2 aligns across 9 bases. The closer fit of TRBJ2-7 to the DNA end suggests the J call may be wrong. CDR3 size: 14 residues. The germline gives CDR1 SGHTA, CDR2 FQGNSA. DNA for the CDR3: TGTGCCAGCAGCTCGCTAGCGGGAATCGACGAGCAGTACTTC. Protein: CASSSLAGIDEQYF.

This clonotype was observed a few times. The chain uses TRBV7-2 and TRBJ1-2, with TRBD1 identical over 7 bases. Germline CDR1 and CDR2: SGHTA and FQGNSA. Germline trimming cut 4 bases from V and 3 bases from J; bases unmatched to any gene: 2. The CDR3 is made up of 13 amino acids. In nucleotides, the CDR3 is TGTGCCAGCAGCTACAGGGGTCACTATGGCTACACCTTC. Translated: CASSYRGHYGYTF.

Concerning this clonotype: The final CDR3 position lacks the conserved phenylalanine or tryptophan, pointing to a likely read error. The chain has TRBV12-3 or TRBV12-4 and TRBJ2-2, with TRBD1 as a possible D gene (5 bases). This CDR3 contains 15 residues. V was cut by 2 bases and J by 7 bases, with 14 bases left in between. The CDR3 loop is CASSLRGVSLGELFL. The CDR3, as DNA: TGTGCCAGCAGTTTAAGGGGCGTTAGCCTCGGGGAGCTGTTTCTT.

CDR3 protein: CASRRAAGELFF. The CDR3 bases are TGTGCCAGTCGCCGGGCGGCCGGGGAGCTGTTTTTT. This chain uses TRBV7-2 with TRBJ2-2; D is undetermined. V was cut by 9 bases and J by 6 bases, with 11 bases left in between. Germline loops: CDR1 SGHTA, CDR2 FQGNSA. The CDR3 contains 12 residues.

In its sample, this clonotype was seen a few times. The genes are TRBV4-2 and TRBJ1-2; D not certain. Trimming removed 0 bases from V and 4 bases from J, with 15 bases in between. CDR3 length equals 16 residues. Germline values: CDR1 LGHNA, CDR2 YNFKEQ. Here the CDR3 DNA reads TGTGCCAGCAGCCAAGATTTGATGGGAAGTCTCTATGGCTACACCTTC. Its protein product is CASSQDLMGSLYGYTF.

Written as DNA, the CDR3 is TGTGCCAGCAGTTCCTGGGAGTCAAGCTCCTACAATGAGCAGTTCTTC. It codes for CASSSWESSSYNEQFF. The V and J genes are TRBV6-5 and TRBJ2-1, with D perhaps matching TRBD2 (5 bases). CDR3 length: 16 residues. Germline loops: CDR1 MNHEY, CDR2 SVGAGI. V was cut by 4 bases and J by 0 bases, with 13 bases left in between.

Written as DNA, the CDR3 is TGCAGCGTCTCCTTCGGGACCCACGCTAATTCACCCCTCCACTTT. This encodes CSVSFGTHANSPLHF. V gene TRBV29-1 combines with J gene TRBJ1-6, with D perhaps TRBD1 (5 bases). The CDR3 spans 15 residues. The V gene lost 6 bases and the J gene lost 6 bases, with 18 bases spanning the gap. Germline values: CDR1 SQVTM, CDR2 ANQGSEA.

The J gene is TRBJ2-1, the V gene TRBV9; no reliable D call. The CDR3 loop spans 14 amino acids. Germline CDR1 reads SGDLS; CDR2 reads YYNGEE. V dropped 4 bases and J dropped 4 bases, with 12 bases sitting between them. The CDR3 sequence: CASSIGTVYNEQFF. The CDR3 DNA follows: TGTGCCAGCAGCATAGGCACAGTATACAATGAGCAGTTCTTC.